This T cell receptor (beta chain) was identified during a study of T cell responses to AZD1222 COVID-19 vaccine. Method: immunoSEQ multiplex PCR; TCRdb's copy keeps in-frame clones and lacks some. Of around 140,000 clones in the sample, about 90% were seen once. As to this clone: The antigen remains undetermined.

V was clipped by 6 bases and J by 0 bases, with 8 bases between them. Per germline, CDR1 LGHNT and CDR2 FRNRAP. The CDR3 covers 13 residues. Study observations and caveats: CD4 TCRs associated with vaccination spanned spike, dominating at 160-218 and 743-854. Spike-specific TCRs gained breadth and depth after people received two AZD1222 doses. Of the AZD1222 recipients, only 5 to 7 were seropositive at baseline. Females outnumbered males among donors, who were mostly white British; clonal diversity was possibly underestimated.

The rearrangement joins TRBV12-5 to TRBJ1-1; unclear D gene. The specimen was peripheral blood, collected 28 days after the second dose of the MenACWY control vaccine. The source is an adult who received the MenACWY meningococcal vaccine as a control. The CDR3 here is CASGFALNTEAFF. Written as DNA, the CDR3 is TGTGCTAGTGGCTTCGCCCTGAACACTGAAGCTTTCTTT.